This T cell receptor beta chain was sequenced in a study of T-cell reconstitution after alpha-beta-depleted transplantation in children. A TCRbeta library incorporating unique molecular identifiers was prepared. TCRdb itself ran the PCR reads through MiXCR, one entry per CDR3 protein. Of a few hundred thousand distinct CDR3 sequences detected, over 10% appear once; the ten largest clones hold over 2%. Trimming cost V 6 bases and J 2 bases; bases outside gene matches: 6. CDR1 SGHNT and CDR2 YYREEE come from the germline V gene (reference sequence). The CDR3 runs to 14 residues. Sequenced here: PBMCs, mostly from graft donor cells, sampled 360 days after TCRalphabeta/CD19-depleted stem cell transplant. This TCR was recovered from a male patient between 10 and 17 years old who had a stem cell transplant for acute myeloid leukemia, so the T cells may come from the graft donor. V gene TRBV5-4 combines with J gene TRBJ2-7; 9 bases are shared with TRBD2. CDR3 sequence reads: CASTHSGSTYEQYF. Written as DNA, the CDR3 is TGTGCCAGCACCCATAGCGGGAGCACCTACGAGCAGTACTTC. The full variable domain, rest sourced from reference TRBV5-4 and TRBJ2-7, is ETGVTQSPTHLIKTRGQQVTLRCSSQSGHNTVSWYQQALGQGPQFIFQYYREEENGRGNFPPRFSGLQFPNYSSELNVNALELDDSALYLCASTHSGSTYEQYFGPGTRLTVT.